The 5 T cell receptor beta chains below were found in one sample sequenced in a study of T cell responses to AZD1222 COVID-19 vaccine. TCRdb's table, derived via immunoSEQ multiplex PCR, lists solely in-frame clones and lacks some. This repertoire shows 150,000 to 200,000 clones, around nine tenths found once; its top ten account for around 3.6%. This specimen was peripheral blood, taken 28 days after the second dose of the MenACWY control vaccine. The receptors were gathered from an adult who received the MenACWY meningococcal vaccine as a control.

The chain joins TRBV7-3 to TRBJ2-1, with 7 bases matching TRBD1. The ends lost 7 bases at V and 7 bases at J; junction bases unmatched: 10. The CDR3 runs 14 residues. From germline, CDR1 is SGHTA and CDR2 FQGTGA. The CDR3 coding sequence is TGTGCCAGCACTCTAGACAGGGTGAAGAATGAGCAGTTCTTC. It yields the protein CASTLDRVKNEQFF.

V usage is TRBV15 and J usage is TRBJ2-1; no clear D gene. CDR3 size: 13 residues. Germline CDR1 and CDR2: LNHNV and YYDKDF (reference sequence). V lost 1 base and J lost 8, with 9 bases in between. The CDR3 DNA follows: TGTGCCACCAGCAGAGCCGAGGTTGATGAGCAGTTCTTC. It encodes CATSRAEVDEQFF.

V is TRBV15 and J is TRBJ1-1, with a tentative D call TRBD1 (5 bases). The CDR3 sequence is 15 residues long. V was trimmed by 8 bases and J by 1 base, leaving 17 bases between them. Germline loops: CDR1 LNHNV, CDR2 YYDKDF (reference sequence). The CDR3 protein is CATGLSWGRNTEAFF. CDR3 in DNA: TGTGCCACCGGTCTAAGCTGGGGGAGGAACACTGAAGCTTTCTTT.

The gene calls are TRBV29-1 and TRBJ2-1; either TRBD1 or TRBD2 may supply D (5 bases each). Trimming removed 2 bases at V and 0 bases at J, with 11 bases between. From germline, CDR1 is SQVTM and CDR2 ANQGSEA. The CDR3 runs to 15 residues. CDR3 DNA sequence: TGCAGCGTTGAAAAAGGGACCAGCTCCTACAATGAGCAGTTCTTC. Its protein product is CSVEKGTSSYNEQFF.

This chain uses TRBV19 with TRBJ1-2, with 7 bases identical to TRBD1. CDR1 and CDR2 from the germline V gene are LNHDA and SQIVND (reference sequence). The CDR3 contains 15 residues. Trimming removed 0 bases from V and 5 bases from J; junction bases left unmatched: 6. The CDR3 DNA is TGTGCCAGTAGTATAGAACACGACAGGGCATATGGCTACACCTTC. The encoded protein is CASSIEHDRAYGYTF.